The clone carrying this T cell receptor beta chain was detected a few times. Its antigen is not known. 60 Vbeta and 13 Jbeta primers were used in PCR. The data were produced by immunoSEQ multiplex PCR, yet TCRdb's version contains in-frame clones alone and is incomplete. The sample yields tens of thousands of clones, about 71% seen once. This sample is drawn from a study of cytomegalovirus exposure and HLA in healthy donors. CDR3 length: 12 amino acids. Germline CDR1 reads MGHDK; CDR2 reads SYGVNS. With V trimmed by 8 bases and J by 6 bases, 4 bases remained unmatched. Study-wide results and limits: The authors reported that TCR beta sequences could predict HLA-A and HLA-B alleles. These predictions were accurate for most subjects in the first cohort. The study listed approximately 160 cytomegalovirus-associated TCR beta chains. Trimming of TCR beta V- and J-genes showed a link, identified in a later analysis, to a missense DCLRE1C variant. Some V segments could not be told apart, so they were left out, TRBV6-2 and TRBV6-3 among them.

This receptor was identified in a woman aged 45-60 years in good health and CMV-seropositive. The material sequenced was PBMCs. The chain recombines TRBV25-1 with TRBJ2-1, with 7 bases fitting TRBD2. The CDR3 loop reads CASYSGGNEQFF. For the CDR3, the DNA is TGTGCCAGCTATTCGGGGGGCAATGAGCAGTTCTTC.